The TCR beta chain described here comes from a study of regulatory T cells in long-lasting Graves disease (dated by TCRdb to the early 2020s). Background on the whole study: Patients with newly diagnosed Graves' disease had been on antithyroid drugs for under 3 months. Patients with persistent Graves' disease were compared with patients with newly diagnosed Graves' disease using TCR sequencing and RNA sequencing of peripheral blood. The study was registered as a clinical trial and conducted in China. A total of some 33 samples were covered by TCR sequencing, comprising some 13 persistent and around 20 newly diagnosed Graves' disease patients.

The method was multiplex PCR. Sequencing was carried out with an Illumina HiSeq 4000. To build TCR beta libraries, CDR3 regions were amplified by Arm-PCR using iRepertoire HTBI primers. Gel purification was performed on PCR products prior to sequencing. Per the source publication's procedure: A total of some 60 TRBV and some 13 TRBJ segments were identified across samples and were used for gene usage analysis of CDR3 amino acid clonotypes. COPE and FqMerger were used to merge filtered high-quality paired reads into contigs. BLAST was used to align contigs to the IMGT TRBV, TRBD and TRBJ reference genes, and CDR3 was defined following IMGT. Any clonotype with a frequency above 0.1% was classified as a highly expanded clone. Repertoire diversity was measured by Shannon entropy, and V-J evenness by the Gini coefficient. A clonotype was considered public if more than one individual shared it. TCRdb cleaned the public reads at Q25 with fastp, built clones with MiXCR and kept in-frame beta chains. Each record represents a unique CDR3 protein, reported with the most common genes and DNA among its rows. The V and J calls were determined by TCRdb, not by the authors. This sample comprises more than 300,000 distinct CDR3 sequences, around 11% of them detected only once. Around 18% of the sample is held by the ten biggest clonotypes.

Overall results and qualifications from the work: The authors noted that the small sample size was a limitation that may lower accuracy. TRBV28, TRBJ1-2 and TRBJ2-5 were preferentially used in persistent disease, while TRBV20-1 and TRBJ2-1 were favored in newly diagnosed disease. Persistent patients shared more public clonotypes among themselves (around 3,000) than newly diagnosed patients did (about 900). The study examined only peripheral blood because the primary lesion, thyroid tissue, could not be accessed. Sequencing and analysis were limited to the TCR beta chain. Compared with newly diagnosed patients, persistent Graves' disease patients had lower TCR Shannon entropy and fewer highly expanded clones, which suggests clonal expansion.

Regarding this clonotype: Which antigen it targets is not known. Within one base of it there is no much larger clone, and no base qualities were kept.

Measured from the cysteine to the phenylalanine, the CDR3 is 14 residues long. The read is trimmed to its CDR3 DNA, 42 bases read in frame from base 1. For CDR1 and CDR2, the germline V gene (reference sequence) lists DFQATT and SNEGSKA. V gives up 6 bases and J gives up 0 bases, and the segment between their germline ends measures 12 bases. The time point label, read with the paper, signifies: newly diagnosed GD, antithyroid drugs for less than 3 months. For both TCR sequencing and RNA sequencing, RNA was extracted from PBMCs using TRIzol. The diagnosis of Graves' disease was made according to American Thyroid Association guidelines. The patients came from an endocrinology department in Xi'an, China. Each patient gave around 9.2 milliliters of peripheral blood, collected in an EDTA anticoagulant tube. Ficoll Paque Plus density gradient separation was used to isolate PBMCs, and no additional T cell sorting was done. RNA quality was checked with an Agilent 2100 Bioanalyzer and agarose gel, and concentration with a NanoDrop 2000.

The same specimen was also included in a second study, on T cells in Graves' hyperthyroidism and ophthalmopathy. According to the second study: Stable Graves' hyperthyroidism was defined as the absence of progression to ophthalmopathy over 18 months of follow-up. Hyperthyroidism patients were aged 18 to 65 years and newly diagnosed, with disease duration of less than 2 months. Any patient with an uncontrolled infection, another autoimmune disease, pregnancy or lactation was excluded. Diagnoses relied on clinical symptoms, serum thyroxine and TRAb, thyroid ultrasound and orbital computed tomography. A first-round RT-PCR of the TCR CDR3 used the HTBI primer set with the Qiagen OneStep RT-PCR kit. Most expanded thyroid clonotypes (frequency above 0.001) were also detected in blood, a finding suggesting that blood repertoires may reflect thyroid immune responses. In cross-validation, a model built on a 13 V-J signature told ophthalmopathy apart from stable hyperthyroidism with under 90% sensitivity and around 84% specificity, and in testing the same model reached 80%/75%. In validation, progression to ophthalmopathy was predicted by the model with 70.59% sensitivity and roughly 72% specificity, a median of roughly 6.4 months before onset. To identify distinguishing TCR V-J signatures, a discovery cohort of 100 patients was used, comprising roughly 45 with Graves' ophthalmopathy and some 60 with stable Graves' hyperthyroidism. An independent validation cohort of around 19 hyperthyroidism patients and approximately 15 patients who later progressed to ophthalmopathy tested prospective prediction of ophthalmopathy. The 95 to 100 discovery patients were randomly split 7:3 into training and test sets. In more than 5 Graves' hyperthyroidism patients, the study also compared T-cell repertoires from thyroid tissue with T-cell repertoires from blood. Once sampling was done, hyperthyroidism patients were given methimazole at a starting dose of 30 mg daily, whereas ophthalmopathy patients were given high-dose intravenous methylprednisolone. A second multiplex PCR round built the libraries, followed by size selection and purification. Paired-end sequencing of the libraries was performed with 100 bp reads on an Illumina HiSeq2000. SOAPnuke was used to process the raw data, removing reads that contained adapters or uncalled bases, had a mean Phred below 15, or lacked an exact match to the constant primer or identifier. High-quality paired reads were merged using COPE v1.2.5, and each unique nucleotide sequence was defined as a clonotype. MiTCR v1.1 was used to align the clonotypes against IMGT TRBV, TRBD and TRBJ reference segments. The analysis included only V-J combinations with a frequency above 0.0001, which together covered more than 99% of the repertoires. The TCS score was defined as F50 (clonal expansion) divided by E x V (chaos), with BLOSUM62-based TCRdist calculated between CDR3 peptides within each V-J. Welch's t-statistics and random forest reduced 500 to 550 V-J features to about 12, which were used in a naive Bayes classifier (R e1071). No statistical method was used to set the sample size in advance, and investigators knew the group allocation. According to the paper, TCR Vbeta CDR3 sequencing was carried out on 135 peripheral blood samples, which came from 40 to 45 ophthalmopathy, around 74 hyperthyroidism and roughly 17 progressor patients.

Recombination linked TRBV20-1 to TRBJ1-3, with an unclear D gene assignment. Sequences were derived from peripheral blood mononuclear cells (PBMCs), sampled at new diagnosis, from a patient treated with antithyroid drugs. The TCR comes from a woman aged 18-35 years with Graves disease. Donor details come from another sample of the same person, matched by shared clones. The CDR3 region reads CSAPKAGSGNTIYF. DNA sequence: TGCAGTGCCCCCAAGGCGGGCTCTGGAAACACCATATATTTT.